A few counts support the clone carrying this T cell receptor (beta chain). No antigen is known for it. The record originates from a study of T cells after yellow fever vaccination. Notes on the study in general: From the bulk population, abundant clonotypes could contaminate and appear within FACS-sorted repertoires. Re-detected after boosting: most primary clones, 96% of CD4 and roughly 88% of CD8.

UMIs and a universal primer site were added when TCR cDNA was made by 5'RACE template switching. TCRdb called the 5' RACE reads again in MiXCR, with one record for every CDR3 protein. Found here are 400,000 to 650,000 distinct CDR3 sequences, 21% of them singletons; the top ten hold about 15%. The CDR3 is 17 amino acids. CDR1 is LGHNA, CDR2 YSLEER, per germline. V lost 0 bases to trimming and J lost 0 bases; unmatched junction nucleotides: 8. The source of this sequence is a young man who received the YFV17D yellow fever vaccine. Sequenced material: PBMCs, taken roughly 20 days after the first yellow fever vaccination. V and J are TRBV4-3 and TRBJ2-7, with 7 bases fitting TRBD2. Written as DNA, the CDR3 is TGCGCCAGCAGCCAAGAAGGCGGGCGGGGGAGCTCCTACGAGCAGTACTTC. It encodes CASSQEGGRGSSYEQYF.